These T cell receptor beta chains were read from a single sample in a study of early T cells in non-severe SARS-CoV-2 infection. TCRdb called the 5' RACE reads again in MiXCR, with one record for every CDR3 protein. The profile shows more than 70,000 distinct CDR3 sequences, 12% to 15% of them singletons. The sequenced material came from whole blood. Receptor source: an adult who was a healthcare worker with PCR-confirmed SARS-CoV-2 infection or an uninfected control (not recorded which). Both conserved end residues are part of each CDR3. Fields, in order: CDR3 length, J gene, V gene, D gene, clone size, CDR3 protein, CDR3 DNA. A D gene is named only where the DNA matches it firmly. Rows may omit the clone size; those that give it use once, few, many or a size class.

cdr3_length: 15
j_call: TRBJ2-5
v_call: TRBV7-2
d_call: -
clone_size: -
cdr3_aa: CASSPHSPWFETQYF
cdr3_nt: TGTGCCAGCAGCCCGCATTCCCCGTGGTTTGAGACCCAGTACTTC

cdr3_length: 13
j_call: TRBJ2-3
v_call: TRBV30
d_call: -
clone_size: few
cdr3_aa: CAWSVSGKVTQYF
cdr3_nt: TGTGCCTGGAGTGTATCAGGGAAAGTTACGCAGTATTTT

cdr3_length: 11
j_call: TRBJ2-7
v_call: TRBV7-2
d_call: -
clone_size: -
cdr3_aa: CASSPSGPIYF
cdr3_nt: TGTGCCAGCAGCCCCTCTGGACCCATTTACTTC

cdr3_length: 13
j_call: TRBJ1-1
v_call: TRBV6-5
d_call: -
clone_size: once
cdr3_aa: CASSYQGWAEAFF
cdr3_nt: TGTGCCAGCAGTTACCAGGGGTGGGCTGAAGCTTTCTTT

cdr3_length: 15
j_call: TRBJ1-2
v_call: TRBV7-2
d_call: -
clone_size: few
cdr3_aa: CASRLKGEVGYGYTF
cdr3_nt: TGTGCCAGCAGACTAAAAGGGGAGGTCGGCTATGGCTACACCTTC

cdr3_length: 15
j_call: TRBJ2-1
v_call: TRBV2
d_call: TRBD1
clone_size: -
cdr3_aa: CASSTGVLSYNEQFF
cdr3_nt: TGTGCCAGCAGTACAGGGGTCTTATCCTACAATGAGCAGTTCTTC

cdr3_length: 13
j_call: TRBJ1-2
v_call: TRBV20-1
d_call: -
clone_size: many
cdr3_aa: CSAITGGVYGYTF
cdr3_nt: TGCAGTGCTATTACCGGAGGGGTCTATGGCTACACCTTC

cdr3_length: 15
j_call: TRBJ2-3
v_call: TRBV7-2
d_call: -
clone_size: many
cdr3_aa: CASTPGSPGPTQQYF
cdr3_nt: TGTGCCAGCACCCCTGGGTCCCCGGGCCCCACGCAGCAGTATTTT

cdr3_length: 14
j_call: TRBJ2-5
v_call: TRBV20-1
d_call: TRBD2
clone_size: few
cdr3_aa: CSAPGRGREETQYF
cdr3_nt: TGCAGTGCCCCGGGGAGGGGAAGGGAAGAGACCCAGTACTTC

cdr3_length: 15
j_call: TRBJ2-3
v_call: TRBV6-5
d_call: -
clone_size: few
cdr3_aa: CASSVTHSDNQPQYF
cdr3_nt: TGTGCCAGCTCCGTTACCCACAGCGACAATCAGCCCCAGTATTTT

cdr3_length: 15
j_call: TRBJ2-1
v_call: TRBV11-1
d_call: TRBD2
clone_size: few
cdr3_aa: CASSQTSGGYNEQFF
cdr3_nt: TGTGCCAGCAGCCAGACTAGCGGGGGGTACAATGAGCAGTTCTTC

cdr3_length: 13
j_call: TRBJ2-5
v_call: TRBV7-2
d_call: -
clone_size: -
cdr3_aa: CASSWDHQETQYF
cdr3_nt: TGTGCCAGCAGCTGGGACCACCAAGAGACCCAGTACTTC

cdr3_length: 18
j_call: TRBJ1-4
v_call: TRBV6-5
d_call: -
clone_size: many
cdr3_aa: CASSYSSPGPSTNEKLFF
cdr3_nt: TGTGCCAGCAGTTACTCGTCACCGGGGCCATCAACTAATGAAAAACTGTTTTTT

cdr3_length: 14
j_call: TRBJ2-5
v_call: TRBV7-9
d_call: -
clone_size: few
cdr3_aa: CASSFTWVEETQYF
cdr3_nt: TGTGCCAGCAGCTTTACTTGGGTCGAAGAGACCCAGTACTTC